Presented here are 30 T cell receptor beta chains from one specimen sequenced in a study of tumor-infiltrating lymphocytes in primary liver carcinoma. A constant-region primer primed TCR beta cDNA synthesis from 500 to 550 ng of total RNA. Three rounds of nested multiplex PCR with slightly modified ARM-PCR produced TCR beta libraries. Forward primers for TRBV1-TRBV30 and a C-beta reverse primer served the first two PCR rounds, at around 9 cycles each. TCRdb passed the multiplex PCR reads through MiXCR, listing each CDR3 protein once. The repertoire consists of 100,000 or so distinct CDR3 sequences, with about three quarters occurring once and the leading ten covering over 9%. Co-extracted RNA and DNA came from around 18-30 mg of unsorted bulk tissue. Material: liver tumor tissue from sampling region 5. Noted subset: tumor region T5, tumor centre. The receptors were sampled from a woman in her sixties with primary liver carcinoma and hepatitis B virus infection.

To note about this clonotype: The CDR3 does not close with the conserved phenylalanine or tryptophan, likely indicating a read error. The chain joins TRBV24-1 to TRBJ2-1; the match to TRBD2 covers 11 bases. V was clipped by 5 bases and J by 2 bases; unmatched bases: 7. Germline loops: CDR1 KGHDR, CDR2 SFDVKD. The CDR3 extends over 17 amino acids. This CDR3 is CATSGASGRSPYNEQFS. CDR3 in DNA: TGTGCCACCAGTGGGGCTAGCGGGAGGTCACCCTACAATGAGCAGTTCTCC.

Turning to this clonotype: Because the CDR3 is missing its conserved closing phenylalanine or tryptophan, this is likely a read error. V and J are TRBV5-4 and TRBJ2-3; no definite D call. CDR1 SGHNT and CDR2 YYREEE come from the germline V gene (reference sequence). The V and J ends lost 0 bases and 4 bases respectively, with 9 bases between them. The CDR3 contains 14 residues. CDR3: CASSLASAADTQYS. The CDR3, as DNA: TGTGCCAGCAGCTTGGCCAGCGCGGCAGATACGCAGTATTCT.

Regarding this clonotype: The junction does not match germline at one end; this may be a read error. This chain uses TRBV5-1 with TRBJ1-2; possible D gene TRBD1, 5 bases. Germline V gene data show CDR1 as SGHRS and CDR2 as YFSETQ. CDR3 length: 15 residues. The CDR3 sequence is CASSLAGTVHYGYAF. In DNA form, the CDR3 reads TGCGCCAGCAGCTTGGCCGGGACGGTGCACTATGGCTACGCCTTC.

Concerning this clonotype: This may arise from a read error, as a much more abundant clone is one base away. The chain couples TRBV5-1 to TRBJ2-3; no definite D call. Germline V gene data show CDR1 as SGHRS and CDR2 as YFSETQ. The CDR3 length is 15 residues. The CDR3 DNA sequence: TGCGTCAGCAGCTTGGGGTTAGCCTTTGCAGATACGCAGTATTTT. Translated, it gives CVSSLGLAFADTQYF.

The chain joins TRBV29-1 to TRBJ2-2; weak D call: TRBD1 (6 bases). Germline-derived CDR1 and CDR2 are SQVTM and ANQGSEA. This CDR3 region has 14 residues. CDR3 sequence (DNA): TGCAGTACAACAGGGCTGCTGAACACCGGGGAGCTGTTTTTT. This gives the protein CSTTGLLNTGELFF.

As for this clonotype: One junction end does not reproduce the germline sequence, and a read error may be involved. The J gene is TRBJ2-7, the V gene TRBV9; weak D call: TRBD1 (5 bases). The germline gives CDR1 SGDLS, CDR2 YYNGEE. CDR3 length equals 14 residues. The CDR3 loop is CVSSPTTGTYEQYF. Written as DNA, the CDR3 is TGTGTCAGCAGCCCAACCACAGGAACCTACGAGCAGTACTTC.

Only a few counts were recorded for this clonotype. Since no conserved phenylalanine or tryptophan closes the CDR3, a read error is the likely cause. J is TRBJ2-3 and V is TRBV9; no definite D call. CDR3 length: 11 residues. V was clipped by 3 bases and J by 2 bases, with 1 base between them. Germline V lookup: CDR1 SGDLS, CDR2 YYNGEE. The CDR3, as DNA: TGTGCCAGCAGCGCCACAGATACGCAGTATTCT. It translates to CASSATDTQYS.

Concerning this clonotype itself: The junction and the germline gene differ at one end; a read error may be behind it. The chain is built from TRBV6-5 and TRBJ2-6, with a weak D call TRBD1 (5 bases). CDR1 is MNHEY, CDR2 SVGAGI, per germline. The length of the CDR3 is 17 residues. The CDR3 sequence is CASSYDTGPSGANVRTF. The DNA for the CDR3 is TGTGCCAGCAGTTACGACACGGGTCCTTCTGGGGCCAACGTCCGGACTTTC.

V gene TRBV6-1 combines with J gene TRBJ2-1; TRBD2 aligns across 12 bases. Germline lookup yields CDR1 MNHNS and CDR2 SASEGT. The CDR3 spans 18 residues. Germline trimming cut 4 bases from V and 6 bases from J; bases unmatched to any gene: 13. The CDR3 region is CASSAIHAATSGSNEQFF. The CDR3 bases are TGTGCCAGCAGTGCTATCCACGCCGCGACTAGCGGGAGCAATGAGCAGTTCTTC.

Points on this clonotype: One junction end disagrees with the germline gene, perhaps due to a read error. The rearrangement links TRBV11-2 to TRBJ1-4; 7 nucleotides align to TRBD1. Per the germline V gene, CDR1 is SGHAT and CDR2 is FQNNGV. This CDR3 has 14 residues. The CDR3 region has the DNA TGTGCCAGCAGATTAGGGGGACAGAGAGAGAAACTGTTTTTT. Protein sequence: CASRLGGQREKLFF. Using reference TRBV11-2 and TRBJ1-4 for the parts outside the CDR3, the full variable domain is EAGVAQSPRYKIIEKRQSVAFWCNPISGHATLYWYQQILGQGPKLLIQFQNNGVVDDSQLPKDRFSAERLKGVDSTLKIQPAKLEDSAVYLCASRLGGQREKLFFGSGTQLSVL.

On this clonotype: The conserved phenylalanine or tryptophan normally closing the CDR3 is absent here, so this likely arose from a read error. The chain has TRBV5-4 and TRBJ1-2; possibly TRBD1 for D (5 bases). This CDR3 has 16 amino acids. From germline, CDR1 is SGHNT and CDR2 YYREEE (reference sequence). DNA for the CDR3: TGTGCTAGCAGCCCGGGCTCAGGACAAGGGAGCGGCGGCTACACCCTC. Encoded protein: CASSPGSGQGSGGYTL.

With regard to this clonotype: Given the absence of the conserved phenylalanine or tryptophan at the CDR3 end, a read error is likely. The chain uses TRBV11-2 and TRBJ2-1; 9 nucleotides line up with TRBD1. CDR1 is SGHAT and CDR2 is FQNNGV in the germline V gene. J gave up 9 bases and V 6 bases, and 18 bases lay outside the gene matches. The CDR3 is 17 residues long. The CDR3 here is CASSLTHGQGYRGEQFY. The CDR3 DNA reads TGTGCCAGCAGTTTAACACACGGACAGGGGTACAGGGGTGAGCAGTTCTAC.

With regard to this clonotype: At one end the junction does not follow the germline gene, possibly because of a read error. The rearrangement uses TRBV10-3 and TRBJ2-1, with TRBD1 matching over 9 bases. The CDR3 length is 16 residues. Germline V gene data show CDR1 as ENHRY and CDR2 as SYGVKD. The CDR3 bases are TGTGCCATCAAGACAGGGGGAGTCACGGGCTACAATGAGCAGTTCTTT. It translates to CAIKTGGVTGYNEQFF.

In its sample, this clonotype was seen a few times. The chain has TRBV7-3 and TRBJ2-1; D not certain. Germline CDR1 and CDR2: SGHTA and FQGTGA. Trimming pared 5 bases from V and 5 bases from J, leaving 16 bases between. The CDR3 has 15 amino acids. DNA for the CDR3: TGTGCCAGCAGCCCCCCAGAACTTGGCCACAATGAGCAGTTCTTC. Its translation: CASSPPELGHNEQFF.

This clonotype showed up many times. The gene calls are TRBV6-5 and TRBJ1-1, with TRBD1 as a possible D gene (6 bases). This CDR3 has 12 residues. Germline V CDR1 and CDR2: MNHEY, SVGAGI. The V and J ends lost 6 bases and 8 bases respectively, with 13 bases between them. CDR3 amino acids: CASRSPGTEAFF. The DNA of the CDR3 is TGTGCCAGCAGATCACCCGGGACAGAAGCTTTCTTT.

The chain combines TRBV28 with TRBJ2-1, with 9 positions matching TRBD2. The CDR3 contains 17 residues. V gave up 5 bases and J gave up 6 bases; unmatched junction bases: 14. CDR1 is MDHEN and CDR2 is SYDVKM in the germline V gene. The CDR3 sequence: CASSPMGGGRGSNEQFF. The CDR3 DNA follows: TGTGCCAGCAGTCCGATGGGGGGCGGGAGGGGTAGCAATGAGCAGTTCTTC.

With respect to this clonotype: Relative to the germline gene, one junction end is altered; a read error may explain this. The chain joins TRBV6-1 to TRBJ2-3, with unresolved D. Germline CDR1 reads MNHNS; CDR2 reads SASEGT. The CDR3 is 13 residues long. CDR3 residues: CASNEGVWDTQCF. The CDR3 bases are TGTGCCAGCAACGAAGGTGTGTGGGATACGCAGTGTTTT.

There are many counts of this clonotype. The rearrangement links TRBV28 to TRBJ2-3; a weak D match, TRBD1 (6 bases). This CDR3 region has 13 residues. CDR1 is MDHEN and CDR2 is SYDVKM in the germline V gene. With 6 bases removed from V and 5 bases from J, the gap between germline ends came to 12 bases. DNA for the CDR3: TGTGCCAGCAGCCGCACAGGGTTAGATACGCAGTATTTT. It specifies CASSRTGLDTQYF.

As regards this clonotype: Relative to the germline gene, one junction end is altered; a read error may explain this. The rearrangement joins TRBV11-2 to TRBJ2-1; TRBD2 might be the D (5 bases). The CDR3 is 17 amino acids. The germline V gene encodes CDR1 SGHAT and CDR2 FQNNGV. CDR3 DNA: TGTGCCAGCAACTTAGACCAACGGGGTATAGTCTACAATGAGCAGTTCTTC. It codes for CASNLDQRGIVYNEQFF.

Regarding this clonotype: A read error may account for a junction end that differs from germline. The V call is TRBV29-1, the J call TRBJ2-7; 7 positions agree with TRBD2. CDR1 and CDR2 from the germline V gene are SQVTM and ANQGSEA. This CDR3 has 14 amino acids. CDR3 protein: CSVGGLPAPYEQYF. Written as DNA, the CDR3 is TGTAGCGTTGGGGGACTACCAGCCCCCTACGAGCAGTACTTC.

With respect to this clonotype: No conserved phenylalanine or tryptophan is present at the end of the CDR3, so a read error is the likely explanation. The chain combines TRBV11-2 with TRBJ2-3, with 8 bases matching TRBD1. The germline V gene has CDR1 SGHAT and CDR2 FQNNGV. This CDR3 is built from 15 residues. DNA for the CDR3: TGTGCCGGCAGCCCCCTGACAGGGGGCACAGATACGCAGTATTCT. Protein: CAGSPLTGGTDTQYS.

Worth noting for this clonotype: A much larger clone is a single base away; this may be a read error. The chain employs TRBV7-8 and TRBJ2-3; weak D call: TRBD1 (6 bases). Germline lookup yields CDR1 SGHVS and CDR2 FQNEAQ. The CDR3 extends over 14 amino acids. Trimming stripped 5 bases from V and 3 bases from J, with 12 bases between. The CDR3: CASSPGHRTDTQYF. CDR3 sequence (DNA): TGTGCCAGCAGCCCGGGACATCGGACAGATACGCAGTATTTT.

This clonotype was detected many times. The V gene is TRBV29-1, the J gene TRBJ2-3; TRBD2 matches at 10 bases. Germline assignment: CDR1 SQVTM and CDR2 ANQGSEA. V trimming: 2 bases; J trimming: 0 bases; junction bases outside the gene matches: 2. CDR3 size: 15 residues. In nucleotides, the CDR3 is TGCAGCGTTGAACCGACTAGCGGGAGCACAGATACGCAGTATTTT. Its translation is CSVEPTSGSTDTQYF.

This clonotype was seen repeatedly, ten times or more. The V gene is TRBV5-1, the J gene TRBJ2-7; D ambiguous. Trimming pared 0 bases from V and 1 base from J, leaving 8 bases between. This CDR3 comprises 14 residues. Germline CDR1 is SGHRS and CDR2 is YFSETQ. The DNA for the CDR3 is TGCGCCAGCAGCTTGGTTGTGAGTTCCTACGAGCAGTACTTC. Translating gives CASSLVVSSYEQYF.

This clonotype was seen once. The chain carries TRBV28 and TRBJ1-2, with a tentative D call TRBD1 (6 bases). Germline V gives CDR1 MDHEN, CDR2 SYDVKM. This CDR3 is built from 14 residues. V was pared by 4 bases and J by 4 bases, with 13 bases between. CDR3 region: CASSSGTNSYGYTF. In nucleotides, the CDR3 is TGTGCCAGCAGTTCTGGGACAAATAGCTATGGCTACACCTTC.

Comments on this clonotype: The junction shows a germline mismatch at one end, possibly a read error. The chain is built from TRBV7-3 and TRBJ2-6; weak D call: TRBD1 (5 bases). The CDR3 sequence is 18 residues long. Per the germline V gene, CDR1 is SGHTA and CDR2 is FQGTGA. The CDR3 protein is CASSLRPDSGSGANVLAF. CDR3 in DNA: TGTGCCAGCAGCTTAAGGCCAGACAGTGGCTCTGGGGCCAACGTCCTGGCATTC.

Remarks on this clonotype: A much bigger clone sits one base away, suggesting this may be a read error. The chain carries TRBV30 and TRBJ1-6; D uncertain. V was shortened by 8 bases and J by 4 bases, with 12 bases between the two germline ends. The CDR3 sequence is 13 residues long. CDR1 GTSNPN and CDR2 SVGIG come from the germline V gene (reference sequence). The CDR3 loop reads CAVAGEYNSPLHF. DNA of the CDR3: TGTGCCGTAGCAGGAGAATATAATTCACCCCTCCACTTT.

As for this clonotype: One end of the junction is discordant with germline, which a read error may explain. The chain carries TRBV20-1 and TRBJ1-2, with D unresolved. Germline-derived CDR1 and CDR2 are DFQATT and SNEGSKA (reference sequence). The length of the CDR3 is 17 residues. The CDR3 loop reads CRARHPGGNRSRDGYTF. The CDR3 coding sequence is TGCAGGGCTAGACACCCCGGCGGGAATCGGTCGAGGGATGGCTACACCTTC.

This clonotype was detected ten times or more. For the CDR3, the DNA is TGCGCCAGCAGTCTCCCCACAGGGGGCGCGTCCTACGAGCAGTACTTC. Residues: CASSLPTGGASYEQYF. This rearrangement joins TRBV10-2 to TRBJ2-7; 9 bases align to TRBD1. CDR1 and CDR2 from the germline V gene are WSHSY and SAAADI. CDR3 length: 16 residues. Trimming took 5 bases from V and 1 from J; bases not matched to a gene: 9.

The gene calls are TRBV6-5 and TRBJ1-5; the D gene is possibly TRBD1 (5 bases). V shed 5 bases and J shed 1 base, with 12 bases lying between them. The CDR3 loop spans 15 amino acids. The germline V gene encodes CDR1 MNHEY and CDR2 SVGAGI. CDR3 sequence (DNA): TGTGCCAGCAGTAGAAACCAGGGCAGCAATCAGCCCCAGCATTTT. Amino acids: CASSRNQGSNQPQHF.